This TCR beta chain was recorded in a study of shared clonotypes between healthy human individuals. Study details: The study used three CD4 naive, three CD4 memory, two CD8 naive and one CD8 memory plate per donor. General study findings and limits: Depth was large, yet rarefaction showed that sorted-subset sequencing was incomplete.

Sequencing was performed with immunoSEQ multiplex PCR; in TCRdb, only in-frame clones are kept and a portion is missing. The sample consists of 950,000 to 1,200,000 clones, roughly 77% of them appearing once. Germline V gene sequence: CDR1 SGHRS, CDR2 YFSETQ. CDR3 length: 15 residues. Trimming removed 4 bases at V and 4 bases at J, with 18 bases between. Remarks on this clone: Its antigen is currently unknown.

The TCR sequence derives from a man younger than 35 in good health. Some clones in this sample may be carry-over from other donors' samples. The sequencing input was memory CD4+ T cells from PBMCs. Sample subset: CD45RA-negative fraction. The chain is built from TRBV5-1 and TRBJ2-7; D remains ambiguous. CDR3 residues: CASSPGWSAEYEQYF. The CDR3 bases are TGCGCCAGCAGCCCGGGTTGGAGTGCTGAGTACGAGCAGTACTTC. The whole variable domain, filled in from reference TRBV5-1 and TRBJ2-7, reads KAGVTQTPRYLIKTRGQQVTLSCSPISGHRSVSWYQQTPGQGLQFLFEYFSETQRNKGNFPGRFSGRQFSNSRSEMNVSTLELGDSALYLCASSPGWSAEYEQYFGPGTRLTVT.